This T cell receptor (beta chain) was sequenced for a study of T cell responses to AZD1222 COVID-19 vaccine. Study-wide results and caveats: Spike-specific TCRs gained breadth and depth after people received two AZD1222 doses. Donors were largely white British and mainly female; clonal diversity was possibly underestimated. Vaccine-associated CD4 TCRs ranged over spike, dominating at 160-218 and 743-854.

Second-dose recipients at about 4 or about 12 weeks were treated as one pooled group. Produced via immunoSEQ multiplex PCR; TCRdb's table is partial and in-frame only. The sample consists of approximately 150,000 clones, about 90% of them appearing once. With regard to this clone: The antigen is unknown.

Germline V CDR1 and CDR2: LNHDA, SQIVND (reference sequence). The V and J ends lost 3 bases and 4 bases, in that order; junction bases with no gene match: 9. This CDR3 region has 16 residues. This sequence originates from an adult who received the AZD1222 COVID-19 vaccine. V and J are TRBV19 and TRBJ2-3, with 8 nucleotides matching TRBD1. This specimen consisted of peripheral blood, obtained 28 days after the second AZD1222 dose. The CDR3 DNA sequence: TGTGCCAGTAGTATCGGACAGGGCGTTACGGCAGATACGCAGTATTTT. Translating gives CASSIGQGVTADTQYF.